This T cell receptor beta chain was recovered during a study of T cell responses to AZD1222 COVID-19 vaccine. The protocol was immunoSEQ multiplex PCR, while the TCRdb copy is restricted to in-frame clones and leaves out a portion. The sample carries some 120,000 clones, 84% recorded once. There are 13 residues in the CDR3. Here the sequenced sample was peripheral blood, taken 28 days after the second AZD1222 dose. The rearrangement uses TRBV21-1 and TRBJ2-7; the tabulated D call, TRBD1, remains unverified against the DNA. TRBV21-1 constitutes a pseudogene. The TCR comes from an adult who received the AZD1222 COVID-19 vaccine. The chain's CDR3 is CARRGTGAYEQYF. The CDR3 DNA sequence: TGTGCTCGGCGAGGGACAGGAGCCTACGAGCAGTACTTC.